The clone carrying this T cell receptor beta chain appeared a single time. The record originates from a study of cytomegalovirus exposure and HLA in healthy donors. V gave up 5 bases and J gave up 6 bases, with 14 bases separating them. Germline lookup yields CDR1 MNHEY and CDR2 SMNVEV (reference sequence). The CDR3 consists of 13 residues. PCR amplification relied on 60 Vbeta primers (plus 13 Jbeta primers). The table came from immunoSEQ multiplex PCR; TCRdb's copy has only in-frame clones and leaves some out. Among 90,000 or so clones listed, approximately 71% were seen once. The TCR originated in a woman younger than 30 in good health and CMV-seropositive. The sequencing input was PBMCs. The chain employs TRBV27 and TRBJ2-7; maybe TRBD2 (6 bases). The CDR3 sequence: CASSGGLEGEQYF. DNA for the CDR3: TGTGCCAGCAGTGGGGGACTGGAGGGCGAGCAGTACTTC.